The rows below give T cell receptor beta chains drawn from one sample of a study of CD8 T cells in Susac syndrome. In TCRdb, the immunoSEQ multiplex PCR reads were re-called with MiXCR into one record per CDR3 protein. The sample consists of about 210,000 distinct CDR3 sequences, around 96% of them appearing once. The material sequenced was CD4+ T cells from PBMCs. These receptors were obtained from a human donor with multiple sclerosis. Each CDR3 is given with its conserved first and last residue. A D gene is named only where the DNA matches it firmly. Only part of the rows carry a size: once, few, many, or a class if the clone is expanded.

D gene	CDR3 length	clone size	V gene	J gene	CDR3 DNA	CDR3 protein
.	13	.	TRBV3-1	TRBJ2-5	TGTGCCAGCAGCCACCGGGGCCAAGAGACCCAGTACTTC	CASSHRGQETQYF
.	14	.	TRBV7-9	TRBJ1-2	TGTGCCAGCAGCTTGAGGACAGAGGACTATGGCTACACCTTC	CASSLRTEDYGYTF
.	13	.	TRBV6-5	TRBJ2-7	TGTGCCAGCAGTTTCCTCGACACCTACGAGCAGTACTTC	CASSFLDTYEQYF
.	10	.	TRBV12-3/TRBV12-4	TRBJ1-1	TGTGCCAGCAGGCGAGCCCAAGCTTTCTTT	CASRRAQAFF
.	15	.	TRBV2	TRBJ2-1	TGTGCCAGCAGTGTGTGGGCTAGCTCGGGCAATGAGCAGTTCTTC	CASSVWASSGNEQFF
TRBD1	16	.	TRBV11-2	TRBJ1-2	TGTGCCAGCAGGTCCGGGACAGGAGGGCCTTCCTATGGCTACACCTTC	CASRSGTGGPSYGYTF
.	12	.	TRBV27	TRBJ2-1	TGTGCCAGCAGTACGTCCTACAATGAGCAGTTCTTC	CASSTSYNEQFF
TRBD2	18	.	TRBV29-1	TRBJ2-5	TGCAGCGTTGAAGATCGTCGTTGGGTTAGCGGGATGAGGGAGACCCAGTACTTC	CSVEDRRWVSGMRETQYF
.	15	.	TRBV6-6	TRBJ2-3	TGTGCCAGCAGCCCGGGACCCCTGGCCGTAGATACGCAGTATTTT	CASSPGPLAVDTQYF
TRBD1	16	.	TRBV20-1	TRBJ1-6	TGCAGTGCTAGATCACCACGGACAGGGGATAATTCACCCCTCCACTTT	CSARSPRTGDNSPLHF
.	18	.	TRBV15	TRBJ2-6	TGTGCCACCAGCAGAGAAGGTCGGTGGTACTCTGGGGCCAACGTCCTGACTTTC	CATSREGRWYSGANVLTF
.	14	.	TRBV20-1	TRBJ1-5	TGCAGTGCTAGACGGACGGCGGGCAATCAGCCCCAGCATTTT	CSARRTAGNQPQHF
TRBD1	12	.	TRBV29-1	TRBJ1-4	TGCAGCGCATCCCAGGGGGCTGAAAAACTGTTTTTT	CSASQGAEKLFF
.	11	few	TRBV20-1	TRBJ2-3	TGCAGTGCTAGAGATCGAGATACGCAGTATTTT	CSARDRDTQYF
.	13	.	TRBV4-2	TRBJ1-1	TGTGCCAGCAGCCAAAAGGGGAACACTGAAGCTTTCTTT	CASSQKGNTEAFF
.	13	.	TRBV6-1	TRBJ1-2	TGTGCCAGCAGTGAAGACATAGGCTATGGCTACACCTTC	CASSEDIGYGYTF
TRBD1	15	.	TRBV5-1	TRBJ1-5	TGCGCCAGCAGCTTGGGGGGGACAGGAGATCAGCCCCAGCATTTT	CASSLGGTGDQPQHF
.	13	.	TRBV29-1	TRBJ1-2	TGCAGCGTTAGTAAAGCAGGGTCCTATGGCTACACCTTC	CSVSKAGSYGYTF
.	17	.	TRBV7-8	TRBJ1-5	TGTGCCAGCAGCTCATCCCCTTGGACAGTTAGCAATCAGCCCCAGCATTTT	CASSSSPWTVSNQPQHF
TRBD1	15	.	TRBV20-1	TRBJ2-7	TGCAGTGCTAGTTCTCTGGGACAGGGGACAAACGAGCAGTACTTC	CSASSLGQGTNEQYF
.	15	once	TRBV9	TRBJ2-3	TGTGCCAGCAGCGCCGGCGCGGGACGCACAGATACGCAGTATTTT	CASSAGAGRTDTQYF
.	11	.	TRBV29-1	TRBJ2-7	TGCAGCGGGACCGTTACCGACGAGCAGTACTTC	CSGTVTDEQYF
.	14	.	TRBV11-2	TRBJ2-2	TGTGCCAGCAGCCCTCAGACAGTCACCGGGGAGCTGTTTTTT	CASSPQTVTGELFF
TRBD2	19	.	TRBV7-6	TRBJ2-5	TGTGCCAGCAGCTTAGCCGCCTTGGGACTAGCGGGAGGAGAAGGGACCCAGTACTTC	CASSLAALGLAGGEGTQYF
.	16	.	TRBV7-3	TRBJ2-2	TGTGCCAGCAGCTTACGAGGGACAAGGAACACCGGGGAGCTGTTTTTT	CASSLRGTRNTGELFF
.	12	.	TRBV12-3/TRBV12-4	TRBJ2-5	TGTGCCAGCAGTTTGCCATATGAGACCCAGTACTTC	CASSLPYETQYF
.	13	.	TRBV7-3	TRBJ2-5	TGTGCCAGCAGCCGGAGGTTCCAAGAGACCCAGTACTTC	CASSRRFQETQYF
TRBD2	15	.	TRBV29-1	TRBJ2-1	TGCAGCGTTACTCGGACTAGCGGGAGGTTCAATGAGCAGTTCTTC	CSVTRTSGRFNEQFF
.	16	.	TRBV5-1	TRBJ1-6	TGCGCCAGCAGCTTGGTGATAGGGAACTATAATTCACCCCTCCACTTT	CASSLVIGNYNSPLHF
.	16	.	TRBV27	TRBJ2-6	TGTGCCAGCAGTTTCCGGGGTCCGCGTGGGGCCAACGTCCTGACTTTC	CASSFRGPRGANVLTF
.	13	.	TRBV15	TRBJ1-1	TGTGCCACCAGCACCTTCCGGGGAACCGGAGCTTTCTTT	CATSTFRGTGAFF
.	13	.	TRBV5-1	TRBJ1-1	TGCGCCAGCAGTCGGACCCCCAACACTGAAGCTTTCTTT	CASSRTPNTEAFF
.	12	.	TRBV3-1	TRBJ2-2	TGTGCCAGCAGCCAAGCTCTGGGGGAGCTGTTTTTT	CASSQALGELFF
TRBD2	16	.	TRBV7-3	TRBJ2-3	TGTGCCAGCAGCTTATTAAGTGGACTAGGCACAGATACGCAGTATTTT	CASSLLSGLGTDTQYF
TRBD2	15	.	TRBV7-3	TRBJ2-5	TGTGCCAGCAGCCGAATAGCGGGATTTGGAGAGACCCAGTACTTC	CASSRIAGFGETQYF
.	15	.	TRBV3-1	TRBJ2-7	TGTGCCAGCAGCCCGATGAGGCGCGTCTCCTACGAGCAGTACTTC	CASSPMRRVSYEQYF
TRBD1	14	.	TRBV29-1	TRBJ2-7	TGCAGCGTTGTAAGGGGACAGGGGAAATACGAGCAGTACTTC	CSVVRGQGKYEQYF
.	12	.	TRBV7-9	TRBJ2-1	TGTGCCAGCAGCCAACCAACGGATGAGCAGTTCTTC	CASSQPTDEQFF
TRBD1	17	.	TRBV29-1	TRBJ1-2	TGCAGCGCCACAACCGGGACAGGGAGTTTTTCTAACTATGGCTACACCTTC	CSATTGTGSFSNYGYTF
TRBD1	14	.	TRBV9	TRBJ1-2	TGTGCCAGCAGCGTAGGGGACAGTAACTATGGCTACACCTTC	CASSVGDSNYGYTF
TRBD2	14	.	TRBV5-4	TRBJ2-1	TGTGCCACCCGTAGCGGGGGGAACTACAATGAGCAGTTCTTC	CATRSGGNYNEQFF
.	20	.	TRBV4-1	TRBJ1-2	TGCGCCAGCAGCCATCTCGGGAGGATTTCAAAAGAAGGGGGAAACTATGGCTACACCTTC	CASSHLGRISKEGGNYGYTF
.	14	once	TRBV12-5	TRBJ2-5	TGTGCTAGTGGTTCCATGACAGTCCAAGAGACCCAGTACTTC	CASGSMTVQETQYF
TRBD2	14	once	TRBV20-1	TRBJ2-7	TGCAGTGCTATGGGACTAGCGGTGGTCTACGAGCAGTACTTC	CSAMGLAVVYEQYF